This T cell receptor beta chain was captured by sequencing in a study of T cells expressing NK-cell markers. Points from the study as a whole: Whether expanded NKG2C-expressing T cell clones recognize HCMV is unknown.

Turning to this clonotype: As yet, its antigen is unknown.

The germline gives CDR1 LNHNV, CDR2 YYDKDF (reference sequence). The CDR3 consists of 15 residues. TCRdb re-called the 5' RACE reads; one entry per CDR3 protein, DNA not given. This sample carries about 370,000 distinct CDR3 sequences, with approximately 11% going to the ten biggest clones. This rearrangement joins TRBV15 to TRBJ2-3. The sequencing sample was made of blood T cells: a sorted CD56 or NKG2C T cell subset, CD4+ or CD8+ T cells, or bulk PBMC T cells (not recorded which). The TCR sequence derives from a woman aged 45-65 years in good health. The CDR3 sequence: CATSKAEAGTDTQYF.